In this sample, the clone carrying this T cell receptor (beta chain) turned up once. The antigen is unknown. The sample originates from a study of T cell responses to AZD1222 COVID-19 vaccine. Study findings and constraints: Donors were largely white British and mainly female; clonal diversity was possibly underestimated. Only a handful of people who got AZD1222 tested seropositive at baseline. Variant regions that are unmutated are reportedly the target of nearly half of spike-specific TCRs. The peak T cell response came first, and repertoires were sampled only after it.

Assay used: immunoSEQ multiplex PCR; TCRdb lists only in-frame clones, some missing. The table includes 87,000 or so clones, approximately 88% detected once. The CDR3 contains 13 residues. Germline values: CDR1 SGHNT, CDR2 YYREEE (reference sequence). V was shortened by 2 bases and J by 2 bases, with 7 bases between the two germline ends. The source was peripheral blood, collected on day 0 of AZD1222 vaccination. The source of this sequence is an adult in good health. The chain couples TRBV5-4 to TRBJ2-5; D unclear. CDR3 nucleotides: TGTGCCAGCAGCTTTGGCCCTCAAGAGACCCAGTACTTC. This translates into CASSFGPQETQYF. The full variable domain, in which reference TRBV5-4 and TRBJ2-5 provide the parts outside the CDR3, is ETGVTQSPTHLIKTRGQQVTLRCSSQSGHNTVSWYQQALGQGPQFIFQYYREEENGRGNFPPRFSGLQFPNYSSELNVNALELDDSALYLCASSFGPQETQYFGPGTRLLVL.